The 17 T cell receptor beta chains below come from one sample, sequenced in a study of CD8+CD57+ T cells in acquired aplastic anemia. Researchers used genomic DNA as the template to profile TCR beta VDJ and CDR3. TCRdb used MiXCR to reprocess the reads, holding one entry per CDR3 protein. The table includes about 130,000 distinct CDR3 sequences, about 48% detected once. The specimen was sorted CD4+, CD8+, or CD8+CD57+ T cells (not recorded which) from PBMCs. These receptors all stem from a human donor in good health, serving as a control.

In its sample, this clonotype was seen a few times. The chain is built from TRBV2 and TRBJ1-2; unclear D gene. V was clipped by 8 bases and J by 12 bases, with 19 bases between them. The CDR3 has 12 amino acids. From germline, CDR1 is SNHLY and CDR2 FYNNEI. The CDR3 DNA reads as TGTGCCAGCCAGCCGGGGTCTGTTGGAAACACCTTC. As protein: CASQPGSVGNTF.

This chain links TRBV14 with TRBJ2-7; 10 bases line up with TRBD2. Germline V gene lookup returns CDR1 SGHDN and CDR2 FVKESK. CDR3 length equals 15 residues. After removal of 8 bases from V and 4 bases from J, the junction contained 11 bases not matched to a gene. In DNA, the CDR3 is TGTGCCAGCCCGGATGCTAGCGGGGGACCATACGAGCAGTACTTC. It translates to CASPDASGGPYEQYF.

A remark on this clonotype: This may be a read error: a much more frequent sequence differs by one nucleotide. The chain has TRBV2 and TRBJ2-3, with 11 bases that match TRBD2. Germline V gives CDR1 SNHLY, CDR2 FYNNEI. This CDR3 is built from 15 residues. This chain's CDR3 is CASSRTSGWGDTQYF. CDR3 in DNA: TGCGCCAGCAGCCGGACTAGCGGGTGGGGGGATACGCAGTATTTT.

J is TRBJ1-2 and V is TRBV24-1; 11 positions agree with TRBD1. Unmatched junction bases numbered 7, after V lost 7 bases and J lost 1 base. In germline, CDR1 is KGHDR, CDR2 SFDVKD. This CDR3 has 16 residues. CDR3 protein: CATSGTGGDFNYGYTF. CDR3 DNA sequence: TGTGCCACCAGCGGGACAGGGGGGGACTTTAACTATGGCTACACCTTC.

The V and J genes are TRBV29-1 and TRBJ2-5, with 10 positions matching TRBD1. V lost 6 bases and J lost 4; bases outside the gene matches: 8. In germline, CDR1 is SQVTM, CDR2 ANQGSEA. The CDR3 is made up of 14 amino acids. CDR3 region: CSVSGQGTGETQYF. Here the CDR3 DNA reads TGCAGCGTATCGGGACAGGGGACAGGAGAGACCCAGTACTTC.

At least ten counts were recorded for this clonotype. CDR3 loop: CASSTNTEAFF. The CDR3 coding sequence is TGTGCCAGCTCTACTAATACTGAAGCTTTCTTT. This chain joins TRBV18 and TRBJ1-1; D ambiguous. V dropped 6 bases and J dropped 5 bases, with 7 bases sitting between them. Germline CDR1 KGHSH, CDR2 LQKENI. This CDR3 is 11 amino acids long.

The rearrangement uses TRBV7-8 and TRBJ2-7; 8 bases map to TRBD1. CDR1 is SGHVS and CDR2 is FQNEAQ in the germline V gene. The CDR3 totals 14 residues. V gave up 5 bases and J gave up 3 bases; unmatched junction bases: 6. Written as DNA, the CDR3 is TGTGCCAGCAGCCAAGCCGGGACAGGCTACGAGCAGTACTTC. Translation gives CASSQAGTGYEQYF.

This clonotype was picked up many times. The V call is TRBV6-1, the J call TRBJ1-5; perhaps TRBD1 as D (6 bases). Germline V lookup: CDR1 MNHNS, CDR2 SASEGT. V dropped 6 bases and J dropped 7 bases, with 19 bases sitting between them. The CDR3 length is 15 residues. In DNA form, the CDR3 reads TGTGCCAGCAGCCCTGACAGGTCTAGCGGGCAGCCCCAGCATTTT. Its translation is CASSPDRSSGQPQHF.

The CDR3 here is CSATTGTGVNQPQHF. The DNA for the CDR3 is TGCAGTGCTACCACCGGGACAGGGGTCAATCAGCCCCAGCATTTT. This chain links TRBV20-1 with TRBJ1-5, with TRBD1 identical over 10 bases. This CDR3 has 15 amino acids. Looked up from germline, CDR1 is DFQATT and CDR2 is SNEGSKA (reference sequence). V dropped 4 bases and J dropped 3; count of bases not matched to a gene: 6.

This clonotype appeared many times. The chain employs TRBV11-2 and TRBJ1-2; no definite D call. The CDR3 is 13 amino acids. Per germline, CDR1 SGHAT and CDR2 FQNNGV. Trimming removed 0 bases from V and 7 bases from J, with 9 bases in between. CDR3 in amino acids: CASSLDSGSGYTF. The DNA of the CDR3 is TGTGCCAGCAGCTTAGATTCAGGATCTGGCTACACCTTC.

This clonotype came up many times. CDR3 protein: CSARQSGNTDTQYF. CDR3 in DNA: TGCAGTGCTAGACAGAGCGGCAACACAGATACGCAGTATTTT. The J gene is TRBJ2-3, the V gene TRBV20-1; D is perhaps TRBD2 (5 bases). Trimming shortened V by 2 bases and J by 2 bases, and 11 bases separated the two germline ends. The CDR3 consists of 14 residues. Germline CDR1 and CDR2: DFQATT and SNEGSKA (reference sequence).

This rearrangement joins TRBV24-1 to TRBJ1-3; TRBD1 matches at 9 bases. This CDR3 region has 15 residues. Germline-derived CDR1 and CDR2 are KGHDR and SFDVKD. With V trimmed by 7 bases and J by 0 bases, 3 bases remained unmatched. The CDR3 sequence is CATRDRGSSGNTIYF. The CDR3 DNA is TGTGCCACCAGGGACAGGGGAAGCTCTGGAAACACCATATATTTT.

This chain joins TRBV24-1 and TRBJ2-1; no reliable D call. The CDR3 length is 12 residues. V was cut by 10 bases and J by 8 bases, with 14 bases left in between. In germline, CDR1 is KGHDR, CDR2 SFDVKD. CDR3 sequence reads: CATSPYGDEQFF. CDR3 in DNA: TGTGCCACGTCGCCATACGGCGATGAGCAGTTCTTC.

This clonotype occurred many times. The CDR3 loop reads CASSQGVGQNEAFF. The DNA of the CDR3 is TGTGCCAGCAGCCAAGGGGTCGGGCAGAATGAAGCTTTCTTT. The rearrangement uses TRBV3-1 and TRBJ1-1, with unresolved D. The CDR3 length is 14 residues. V was cut by 1 base and J by 7 bases, with 13 bases left in between. CDR1 and CDR2 from the germline V gene are LGHDT and YNNKEL (reference sequence).

The rearrangement links TRBV19 to TRBJ2-2; possibly TRBD2 for D (7 bases). V lost 5 bases and J 2 bases, leaving 9 bases between the germline ends. Germline V gene lookup returns CDR1 LNHDA and CDR2 SQIVND (reference sequence). CDR3 size: 14 residues. This chain's CDR3 is CASSWGGNTGELFF. For the CDR3, the DNA is TGTGCCAGTAGTTGGGGGGGCAACACCGGGGAGCTGTTTTTT.

The genes are TRBV20-1 and TRBJ2-7; TRBD1 aligns across 9 bases. Germline V gene sequence: CDR1 DFQATT, CDR2 SNEGSKA (reference sequence). The V segment lost 0 bases and the J segment 7 bases; nucleotides outside the gene matches: 10. The CDR3 extends over 15 amino acids. CDR3 DNA: TGCAGTGCTAGAGATGGGGACAGGGAATCTTCTGAGCAGTACTTC. This encodes CSARDGDRESSEQYF.

In its sample, this clonotype is medium-sized. The CDR3 sequence is CAISESGQGYEQFF. The CDR3 nucleotides read TGTGCCATCAGTGAGTCGGGGCAGGGCTATGAGCAGTTCTTC. The chain carries TRBV10-3 and TRBJ2-1; possible D gene TRBD1, 5 bases. The V gene's germline CDR1 is ENHRY and CDR2 SYGVKD. The CDR3 runs 14 residues. V lost 0 bases to trimming and J lost 8 bases, with 11 bases between them.